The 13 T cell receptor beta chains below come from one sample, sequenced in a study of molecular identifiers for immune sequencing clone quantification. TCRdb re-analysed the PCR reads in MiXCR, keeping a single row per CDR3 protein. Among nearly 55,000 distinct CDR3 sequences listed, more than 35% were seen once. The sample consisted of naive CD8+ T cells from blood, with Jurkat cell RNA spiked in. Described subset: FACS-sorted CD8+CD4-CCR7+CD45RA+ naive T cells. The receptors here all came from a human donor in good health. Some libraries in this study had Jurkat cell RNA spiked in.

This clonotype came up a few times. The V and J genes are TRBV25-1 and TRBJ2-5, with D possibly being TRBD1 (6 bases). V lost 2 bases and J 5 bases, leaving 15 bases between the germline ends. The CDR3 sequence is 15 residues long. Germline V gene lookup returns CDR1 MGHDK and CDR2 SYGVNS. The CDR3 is CASSERTLQGETQYF. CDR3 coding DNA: TGTGCCAGCAGTGAAAGGACCCTCCAGGGGGAGACCCAGTACTTC. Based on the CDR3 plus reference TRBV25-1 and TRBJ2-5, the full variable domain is EADIYQTPRYLVIGTGKKITLECSQTMGHDKMYWYQQDPGMELHLIHYSYGVNSTEKGDLSSESTVSRIRTEHFPLTLESARPSHTSQYLCASSERTLQGETQYFGPGTRLLVL.

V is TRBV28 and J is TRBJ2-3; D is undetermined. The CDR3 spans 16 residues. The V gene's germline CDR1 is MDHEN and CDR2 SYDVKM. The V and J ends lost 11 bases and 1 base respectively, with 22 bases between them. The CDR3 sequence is CAGPGSGCRGTDTQYF. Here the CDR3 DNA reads TGTGCCGGTCCCGGTTCAGGATGCCGAGGCACAGATACGCAGTATTTT.

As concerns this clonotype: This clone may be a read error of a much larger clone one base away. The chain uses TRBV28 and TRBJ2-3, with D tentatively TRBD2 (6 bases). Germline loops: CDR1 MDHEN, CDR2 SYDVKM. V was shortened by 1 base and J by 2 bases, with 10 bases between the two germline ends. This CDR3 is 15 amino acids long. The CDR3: CASSLFGTATDTQYF. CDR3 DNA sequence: TGTGCCAGCAGTTTATTTGGGACTGCCACAGATACGCAGTATTTT. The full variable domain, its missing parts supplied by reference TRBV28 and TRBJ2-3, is DVKVTQSSRYLVKRTGEKVFLECVQDMDHENMFWYRQDPGLGLRLIYFSYDVKMKEKGDIPEGYSVSREKKERFSLILESASTNQTSMYLCASSLFGTATDTQYFGPGTRLTVL.

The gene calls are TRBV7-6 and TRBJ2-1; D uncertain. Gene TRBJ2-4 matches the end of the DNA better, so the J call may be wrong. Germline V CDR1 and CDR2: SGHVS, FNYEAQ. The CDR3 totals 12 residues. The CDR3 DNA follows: TGTGCCAGCAGCCCGGCCTACTATTGTCAGTACTTC. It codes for CASSPAYYCQYF.

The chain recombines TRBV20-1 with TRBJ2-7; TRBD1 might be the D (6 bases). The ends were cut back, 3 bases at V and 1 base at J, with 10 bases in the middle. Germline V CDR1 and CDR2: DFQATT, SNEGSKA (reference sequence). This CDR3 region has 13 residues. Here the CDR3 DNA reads TGCAGTGCTAGTCTAGGACAGTCCTACGAGCAGTACTTC. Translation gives CSASLGQSYEQYF.

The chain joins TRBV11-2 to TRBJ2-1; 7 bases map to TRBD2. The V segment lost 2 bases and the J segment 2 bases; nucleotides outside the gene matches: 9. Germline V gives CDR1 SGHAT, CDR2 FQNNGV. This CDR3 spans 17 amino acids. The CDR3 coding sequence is TGTGCCAGCAGCTTATGGGGGGGAGCAAGCCCCTACAATGAGCAGTTCTTC. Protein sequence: CASSLWGGASPYNEQFF.

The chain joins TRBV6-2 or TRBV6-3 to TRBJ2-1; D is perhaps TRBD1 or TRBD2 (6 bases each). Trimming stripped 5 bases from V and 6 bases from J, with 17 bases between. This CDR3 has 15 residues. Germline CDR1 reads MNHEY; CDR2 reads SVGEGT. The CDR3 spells CASSPGGKRSNEQFF. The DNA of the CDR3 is TGTGCCAGCAGTCCCGGGGGCAAGCGGAGCAATGAGCAGTTCTTC.

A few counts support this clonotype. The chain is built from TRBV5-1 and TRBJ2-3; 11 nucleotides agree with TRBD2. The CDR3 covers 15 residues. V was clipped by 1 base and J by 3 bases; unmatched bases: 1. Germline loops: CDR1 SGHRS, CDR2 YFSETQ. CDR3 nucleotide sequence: TGCGCCAGCAGCTTGACTAGCGGGAGAACAGATACGCAGTATTTT. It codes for CASSLTSGRTDTQYF.

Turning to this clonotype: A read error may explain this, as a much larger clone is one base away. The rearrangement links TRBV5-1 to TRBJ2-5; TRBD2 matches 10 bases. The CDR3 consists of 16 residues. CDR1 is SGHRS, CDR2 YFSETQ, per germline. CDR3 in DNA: TGCGCCAGCAGCTTGATTAGCGGGAGGACCCAAGAGACCGAGTACTTC. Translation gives CASSLISGRTQETEYF.

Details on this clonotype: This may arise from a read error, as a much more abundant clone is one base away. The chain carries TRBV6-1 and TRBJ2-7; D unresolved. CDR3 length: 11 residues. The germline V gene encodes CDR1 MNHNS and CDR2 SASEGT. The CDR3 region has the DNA TGTGCCAGCAGTGAAGGGTACGAGCAGGACTTC. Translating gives CASSEGYEQDF.

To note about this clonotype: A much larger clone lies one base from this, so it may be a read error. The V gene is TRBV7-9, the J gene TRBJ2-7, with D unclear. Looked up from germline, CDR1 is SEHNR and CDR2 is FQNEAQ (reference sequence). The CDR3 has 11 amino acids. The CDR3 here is CASSPSYEQSF. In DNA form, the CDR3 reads TGTGCCAGCAGCCCGTCCTACGAGCAGTCCTTC.

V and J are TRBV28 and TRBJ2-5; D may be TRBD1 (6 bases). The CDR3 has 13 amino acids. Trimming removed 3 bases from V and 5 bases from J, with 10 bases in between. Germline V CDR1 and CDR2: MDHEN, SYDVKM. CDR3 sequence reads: CASSFIGGETQYF. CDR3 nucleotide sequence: TGTGCCAGCAGTTTCATTGGGGGCGAGACCCAGTACTTC.

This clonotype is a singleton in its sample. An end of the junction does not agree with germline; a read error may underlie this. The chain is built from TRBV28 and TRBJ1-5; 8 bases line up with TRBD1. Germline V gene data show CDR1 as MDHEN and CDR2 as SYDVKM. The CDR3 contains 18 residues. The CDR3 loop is CARSLVGQGRNSNQPQHF. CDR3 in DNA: TGTGCCAGAAGTTTAGTCGGACAGGGAAGGAATAGCAATCAGCCCCAGCATTTT.